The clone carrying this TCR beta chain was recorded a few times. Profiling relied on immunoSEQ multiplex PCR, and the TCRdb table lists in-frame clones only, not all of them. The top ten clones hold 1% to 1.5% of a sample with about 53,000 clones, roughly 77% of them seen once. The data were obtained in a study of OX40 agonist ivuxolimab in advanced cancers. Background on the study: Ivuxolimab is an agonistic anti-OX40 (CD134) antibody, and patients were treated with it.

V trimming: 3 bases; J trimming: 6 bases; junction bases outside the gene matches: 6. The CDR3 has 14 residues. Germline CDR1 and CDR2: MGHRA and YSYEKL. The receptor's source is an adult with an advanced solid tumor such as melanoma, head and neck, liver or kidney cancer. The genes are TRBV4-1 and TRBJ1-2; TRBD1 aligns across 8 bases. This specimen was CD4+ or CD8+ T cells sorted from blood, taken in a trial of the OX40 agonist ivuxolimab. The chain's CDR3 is CASSHPDRDHGYTF. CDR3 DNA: TGCGCCAGCAGCCATCCGGACAGGGACCATGGCTACACCTTC.